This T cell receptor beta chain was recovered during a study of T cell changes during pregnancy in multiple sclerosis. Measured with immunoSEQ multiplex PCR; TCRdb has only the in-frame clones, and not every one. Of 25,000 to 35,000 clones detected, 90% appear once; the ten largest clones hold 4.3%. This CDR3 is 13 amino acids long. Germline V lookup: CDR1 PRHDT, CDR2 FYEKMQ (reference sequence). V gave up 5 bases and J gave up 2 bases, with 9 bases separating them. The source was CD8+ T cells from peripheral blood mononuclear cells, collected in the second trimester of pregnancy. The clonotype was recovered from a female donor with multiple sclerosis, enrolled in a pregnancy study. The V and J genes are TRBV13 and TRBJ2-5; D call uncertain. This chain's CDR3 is CASSLRRQETQYF. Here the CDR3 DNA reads TGTGCCAGCAGCCTACGCAGGCAAGAGACCCAGTACTTC.